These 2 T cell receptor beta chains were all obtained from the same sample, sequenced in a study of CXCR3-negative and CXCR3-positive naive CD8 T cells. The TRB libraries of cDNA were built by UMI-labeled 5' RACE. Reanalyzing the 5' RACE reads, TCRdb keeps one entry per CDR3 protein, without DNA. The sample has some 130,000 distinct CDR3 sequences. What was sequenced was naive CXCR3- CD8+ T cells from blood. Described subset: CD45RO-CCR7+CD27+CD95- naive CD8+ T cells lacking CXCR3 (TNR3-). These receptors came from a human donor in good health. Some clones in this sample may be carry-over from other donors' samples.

Here the CDR3 reads CSVVTGAAYEQYF. The genes are TRBV29-1 and TRBJ2-7. The CDR3 contains 13 residues. Germline V gene data show CDR1 as SQVTM and CDR2 as ANQGSEA.

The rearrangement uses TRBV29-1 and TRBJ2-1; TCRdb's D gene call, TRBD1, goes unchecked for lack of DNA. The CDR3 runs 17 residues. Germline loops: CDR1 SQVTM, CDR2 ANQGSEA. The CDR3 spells CSVEDSGTGSSYNEQFF.